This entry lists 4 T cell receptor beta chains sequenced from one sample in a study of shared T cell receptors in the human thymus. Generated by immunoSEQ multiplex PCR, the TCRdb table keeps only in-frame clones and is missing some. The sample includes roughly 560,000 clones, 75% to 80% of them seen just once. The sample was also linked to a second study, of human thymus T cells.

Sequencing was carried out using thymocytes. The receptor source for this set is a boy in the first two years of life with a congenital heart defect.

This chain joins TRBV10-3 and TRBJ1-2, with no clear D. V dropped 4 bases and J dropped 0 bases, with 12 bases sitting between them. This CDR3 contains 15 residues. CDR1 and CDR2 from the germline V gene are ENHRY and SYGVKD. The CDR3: CAISAGRVANYGYTF. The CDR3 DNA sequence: TGTGCCATCAGTGCGGGGAGGGTGGCTAACTATGGCTACACCTTC.

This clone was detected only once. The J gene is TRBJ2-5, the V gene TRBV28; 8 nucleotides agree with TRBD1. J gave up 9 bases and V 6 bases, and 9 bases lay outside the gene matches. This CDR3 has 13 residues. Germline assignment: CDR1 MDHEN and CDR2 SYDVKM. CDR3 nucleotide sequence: TGTGCCAGCAGGAGGACAGGGCAATGGGCCCAGTACTTC. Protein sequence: CASRRTGQWAQYF.

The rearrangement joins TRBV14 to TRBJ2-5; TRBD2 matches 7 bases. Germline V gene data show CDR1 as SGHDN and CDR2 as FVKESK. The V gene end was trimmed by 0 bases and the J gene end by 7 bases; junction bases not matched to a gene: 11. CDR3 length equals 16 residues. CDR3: CASSQDRRLARWTQYF. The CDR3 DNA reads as TGTGCCAGCAGCCAAGATCGGCGACTAGCTCGGTGGACCCAGTACTTC.

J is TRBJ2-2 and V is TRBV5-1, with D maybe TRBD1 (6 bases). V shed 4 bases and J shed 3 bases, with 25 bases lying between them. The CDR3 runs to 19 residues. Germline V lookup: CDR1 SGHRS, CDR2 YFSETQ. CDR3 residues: CASSRPPIQQGSHTGELFF. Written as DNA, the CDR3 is TGCGCCAGCAGCCGACCCCCGATCCAACAGGGATCGCACACCGGGGAGCTGTTTTTT.